These 21 T cell receptor beta chains originate from one sample sequenced in a study of human T cells and chemical hapten exposure. Time point meaning: healthy volunteer bleed at 2 weeks. Researchers extracted total RNA from unfractionated whole blood. TCRdb itself ran the RACE reads through MiXCR, one entry per CDR3 protein. This table has tens of thousands of distinct CDR3 sequences, less than 8% appearing once. The sample consisted of whole blood. The receptors derive from a human donor in good health. Some clones in this sample may be carry-over from other donors' samples.

This clonotype was seen a handful of times. The chain carries TRBV20-1 and TRBJ1-5; D is unclear. Trimming pared 4 bases from V and 3 bases from J, leaving 13 bases between. Germline V CDR1 and CDR2: DFQATT, SNEGSKA (reference sequence). The CDR3 is 14 residues long. The CDR3 loop reads CSATIQTNNQPQHF. The CDR3 DNA is TGCAGTGCTACCATACAGACGAACAATCAGCCCCAGCATTTT.

The rearrangement joins TRBV7-9 to TRBJ2-7; TRBD1 is a possible D gene (5 bases). Trimming stripped 2 bases from V and 7 bases from J, with 12 bases between. The length of the CDR3 is 13 residues. The germline V gene encodes CDR1 SEHNR and CDR2 FQNEAQ (reference sequence). In nucleotides, the CDR3 is TGTGCCAGCAGCTTATGTCAGGGATTGGAGCAGTACTTC. Translating gives CASSLCQGLEQYF.

This clonotype was observed a few times. The chain recombines TRBV18 with TRBJ2-5; no firm D call. CDR1 is KGHSH and CDR2 is LQKENI in the germline V gene. The CDR3 runs to 13 residues. V lost 0 bases, J lost 2 bases, and 4 bases lay in between. CDR3 loop: CASSPPDQETQYF. DNA of the CDR3: TGTGCCAGCTCACCACCGGATCAAGAGACCCAGTACTTC.

This clonotype was recorded many times. This chain connects TRBV29-1 to TRBJ1-1, with D possibly matching TRBD1 (6 bases). Germline V gives CDR1 SQVTM, CDR2 ANQGSEA. The V end lost 5 bases, the J end lost 0 bases, and 10 bases lay between the germline ends. The CDR3 is 13 amino acids. In DNA form, the CDR3 reads TGCAGCGTTATGACAGGCATGAACACTGAAGCTTTCTTT. Its translation: CSVMTGMNTEAFF.

The rearrangement uses TRBV12-3 or TRBV12-4 and TRBJ2-1, with 14 bases identical to TRBD2. The CDR3 spans 16 residues. The V and J ends lost 6 bases and 4 bases, in that order; junction bases with no gene match: 5. CDR3 in amino acids: CASSSGLAGGYNEQFF. Written as DNA, the CDR3 is TGTGCCAGCAGCTCCGGACTAGCGGGGGGATACAATGAGCAGTTCTTC.

This clonotype was seen ten or more times. This chain uses TRBV28 with TRBJ2-3; no clear D. Trimming left V 6 bases short and J 2 bases short, with 9 bases between. CDR3 length: 13 residues. Germline V gene lookup returns CDR1 MDHEN and CDR2 SYDVKM. CDR3 protein: CASSDTFTDTQYF. CDR3 in DNA: TGTGCCAGCAGCGATACCTTCACAGATACGCAGTATTTT.

This clonotype has just a few counts. V and J are TRBV5-1 and TRBJ1-1; no reliable D call. Germline V gene data show CDR1 as SGHRS and CDR2 as YFSETQ. CDR3 length: 16 amino acids. Trimming cost V 4 bases and J 2 bases, with 18 bases left between them. This CDR3 is CASSPSLGSSNTEAFF. The CDR3 DNA is TGCGCCAGCAGCCCATCATTGGGGTCTTCTAACACTGAAGCTTTCTTT.

The table lists this clonotype with a few counts. The chain has TRBV4-1 and TRBJ2-7; D is unresolved. The V end was cut by 0 bases, the J end by 6 bases, with 12 bases between. The length of the CDR3 is 14 residues. Germline V gene data show CDR1 as MGHRA and CDR2 as YSYEKL. The CDR3 region has the DNA TGCGCCAGCAGCCAAGAAGGATTGGGCGGCGAGCAGTACTTC. This codes for CASSQEGLGGEQYF.

At least ten counts were recorded for this clonotype. The chain uses TRBV10-1 and TRBJ2-3; D unclear. Germline values: CDR1 WNHNN, CDR2 SYGVQD (reference sequence). V lost 0 bases and J 4 bases, leaving 8 bases between the germline ends. The length of the CDR3 is 14 residues. CDR3 nucleotides: TGCGCCAGCAGTGAGTCGTTAGCTTCAGATACGCAGTATTTT. Amino acids: CASSESLASDTQYF.

This clonotype was observed at least ten times. The chain recombines TRBV18 with TRBJ2-1; 10 bases are a match to TRBD1. This CDR3 is built from 15 residues. In germline, CDR1 is KGHSH, CDR2 LQKENI. The V gene end was trimmed by 3 bases and the J gene end by 2 bases; junction bases not matched to a gene: 1. The CDR3 protein is CASSPGQGTYNEQFF. The CDR3 DNA follows: TGTGCCAGCTCACCGGGACAGGGGACCTACAATGAGCAGTTCTTC.

This clonotype was detected a few times. The V and J genes are TRBV28 and TRBJ1-1; 10 bases fit TRBD1. The CDR3 has 14 residues. V shed 4 bases, J shed 3 bases, and the junction held 2 bases outside the gene matches. Per germline, CDR1 MDHEN and CDR2 SYDVKM. Here the CDR3 reads CASSSGQGHTEAFF. The CDR3 nucleotides are TGTGCCAGCAGTTCGGGACAGGGGCACACTGAAGCTTTCTTT. The full variable domain, its missing parts supplied by reference TRBV28 and TRBJ1-1, is DVKVTQSSRYLVKRTGEKVFLECVQDMDHENMFWYRQDPGLGLRLIYFSYDVKMKEKGDIPEGYSVSREKKERFSLILESASTNQTSMYLCASSSGQGHTEAFFGQGTRLTVV.

This clonotype is labeled as medium-sized. This chain joins TRBV7-8 and TRBJ1-5; D remains ambiguous. Germline assignment: CDR1 SGHVS and CDR2 FQNEAQ. The CDR3 spans 15 residues. With 4 bases removed from V and 1 base from J, the gap between germline ends came to 11 bases. CDR3 nucleotides: TGTGCCAGCAGCTCCGGAATAGACAGCAATCAGCCCCAGCATTTT. This encodes CASSSGIDSNQPQHF.

The chain links TRBV29-1 to TRBJ2-7; D is undetermined. The germline V gene has CDR1 SQVTM and CDR2 ANQGSEA. The CDR3 length is 12 residues. The V and J ends lost 4 bases and 2 bases respectively, with 9 bases between them. Written as DNA, the CDR3 is TGCAGCGTTGGCGGCCGGACCTACGAGCAGTACTTC. Its protein is CSVGGRTYEQYF.

The gene calls are TRBV6-5 and TRBJ1-2; D gene unclear. Trimming pared 2 bases from V and 1 base from J, leaving 14 bases between. The CDR3 consists of 16 residues. Germline V gives CDR1 MNHEY, CDR2 SVGAGI. The CDR3 DNA is TGTGCCAGCAGTTACCTCGCAGTTGGAGATAACTATGGCTACACCTTC. Amino acids: CASSYLAVGDNYGYTF.

The chain uses TRBV20-1 and TRBJ2-1; possible D gene TRBD1, 5 bases. Trimming left V 0 bases short and J 3 bases short, with 15 bases between. The V gene's germline CDR1 is DFQATT and CDR2 SNEGSKA (reference sequence). The CDR3 runs to 16 residues. The CDR3 bases are TGCAGTGCTAGAGATCCAAGGGGAACAGTCTACAATGAGCAGTTCTTC. It specifies CSARDPRGTVYNEQFF.

This clonotype is categorized as medium-sized. This rearrangement joins TRBV25-1 to TRBJ2-7; D possibly corresponds to TRBD2 (5 bases). Germline CDR1 and CDR2: MGHDK and SYGVNS. V lost 4 bases and J lost 2, with 18 bases in between. The CDR3 extends over 16 amino acids. CDR3 nucleotides: TGTGCCAGCAGTGCCAAAGCCGGGAACGGGACCTACGAGCAGTACTTC. It is translated as CASSAKAGNGTYEQYF.

The J gene is TRBJ2-7, the V gene TRBV30; D not certain. V was shortened by 5 bases and J by 4 bases, with 12 bases between the two germline ends. This CDR3 region has 12 residues. Germline CDR1 reads GTSNPN; CDR2 reads SVGIG (reference sequence). CDR3 DNA: TGTGCCTGGGGACCGACACGTTACGAGCAGTACTTC. Residues: CAWGPTRYEQYF.

This clonotype was seen many times. The chain carries TRBV20-1 and TRBJ2-3; 13 nucleotides line up with TRBD2. The germline V gene encodes CDR1 DFQATT and CDR2 SNEGSKA (reference sequence). The length of the CDR3 is 18 residues. With 6 bases clipped from V and 4 bases from J, the junction kept 16 bases outside the gene matches. The CDR3 region is CSAAALAGGPLAADTQYF. The CDR3 DNA reads TGCAGTGCCGCGGCACTAGCGGGGGGGCCCCTAGCGGCAGATACGCAGTATTTT.

This clonotype showed up many times. V gene TRBV2 combines with J gene TRBJ2-5; D is unclear. The CDR3 has 13 residues. CDR1 and CDR2 (germline): SNHLY, FYNNEI. Trimming cost V 5 bases and J 4 bases, with 11 bases left between them. DNA for the CDR3: TGTGCCAGCAGTTACCAAGGCCGAGAGACCCAGTACTTC. Translation: CASSYQGRETQYF.

This clonotype was observed a few times. This chain uses TRBV7-2 with TRBJ2-7, with 10 bases that match TRBD2. This CDR3 region has 15 residues. V gave up 1 base and J gave up 6 bases; unmatched junction bases: 6. CDR1 and CDR2 from the germline V gene are SGHTA and FQGNSA. As DNA, the CDR3 is TGTGCCAGCAGCTTAGGAATAGCGGGGGGCCGCGAGCAGTACTTC. Protein: CASSLGIAGGREQYF.

This clonotype has a handful of counts. The rearrangement joins TRBV21-1 to TRBJ2-7; TRBD1 is taken as the D call from the table, unchecked against the DNA. TRBV21-1 is a pseudogene locus. The CDR3 runs to 16 residues. The chain's CDR3 is CASSRPPGPDPHEQYF. In nucleotides, the CDR3 is TGTGCCAGCAGCAGGCCGCCGGGACCCGACCCGCACGAGCAGTACTTC.